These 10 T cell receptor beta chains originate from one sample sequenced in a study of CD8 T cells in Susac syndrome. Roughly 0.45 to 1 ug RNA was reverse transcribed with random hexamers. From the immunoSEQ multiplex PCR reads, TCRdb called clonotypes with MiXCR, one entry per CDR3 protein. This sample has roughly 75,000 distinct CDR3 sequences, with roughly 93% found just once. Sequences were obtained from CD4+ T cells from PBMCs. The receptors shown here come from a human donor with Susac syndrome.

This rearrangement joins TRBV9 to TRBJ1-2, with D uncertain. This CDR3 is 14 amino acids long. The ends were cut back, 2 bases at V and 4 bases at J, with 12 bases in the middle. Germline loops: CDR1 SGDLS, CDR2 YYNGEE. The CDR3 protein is CASSVIEGPYGYTF. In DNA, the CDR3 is TGTGCCAGCAGCGTCATAGAAGGACCCTATGGCTACACCTTC.

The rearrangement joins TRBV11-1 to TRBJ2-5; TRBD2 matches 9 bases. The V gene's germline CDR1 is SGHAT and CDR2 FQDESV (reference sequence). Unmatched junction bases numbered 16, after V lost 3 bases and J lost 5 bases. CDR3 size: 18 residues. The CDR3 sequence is CASSFMLRSGGPKETQYF. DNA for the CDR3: TGTGCCAGCAGCTTCATGTTACGTAGCGGGGGCCCAAAGGAGACCCAGTACTTC. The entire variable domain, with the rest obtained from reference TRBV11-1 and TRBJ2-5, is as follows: EAEVAQSPRYKITEKSQAVAFWCDPISGHATLYWYRQILGQGPELLVQFQDESVVDDSQLPKDRFSAERLKGVDSTLKIQPAELGDSAMYLCASSFMLRSGGPKETQYFGPGTRLLVL.

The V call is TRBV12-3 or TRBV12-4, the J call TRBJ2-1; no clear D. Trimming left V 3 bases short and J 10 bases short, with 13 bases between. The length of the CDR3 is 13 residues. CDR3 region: CASSFVPFSEQFF. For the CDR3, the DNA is TGTGCCAGCAGTTTTGTTCCGTTCTCCGAGCAGTTCTTC.

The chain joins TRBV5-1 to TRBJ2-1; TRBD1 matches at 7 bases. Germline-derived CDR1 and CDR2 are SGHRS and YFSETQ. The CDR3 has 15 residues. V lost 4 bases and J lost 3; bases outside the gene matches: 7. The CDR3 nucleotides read TGCGCCAGCAGCGTGACAGGGACGAGCTACAATGAGCAGTTCTTC. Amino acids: CASSVTGTSYNEQFF.

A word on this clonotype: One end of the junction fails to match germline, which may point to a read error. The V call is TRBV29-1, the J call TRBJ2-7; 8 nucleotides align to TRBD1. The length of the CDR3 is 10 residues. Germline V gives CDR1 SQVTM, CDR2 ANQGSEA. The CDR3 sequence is CSGYSGTGNF. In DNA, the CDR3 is TGCAGCGGGTACTCCGGGACAGGTAACTTC.

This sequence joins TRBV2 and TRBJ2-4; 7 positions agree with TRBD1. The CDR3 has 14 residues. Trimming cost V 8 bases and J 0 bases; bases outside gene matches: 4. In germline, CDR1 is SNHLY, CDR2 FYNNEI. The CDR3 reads CASWDRQAKNIQYF. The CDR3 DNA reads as TGTGCCAGCTGGGACAGACAAGCCAAAAACATTCAGTACTTC.

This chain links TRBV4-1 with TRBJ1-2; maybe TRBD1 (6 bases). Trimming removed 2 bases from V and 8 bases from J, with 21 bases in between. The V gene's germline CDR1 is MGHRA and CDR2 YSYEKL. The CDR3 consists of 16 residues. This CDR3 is CASSQPFKQGVVGYTF. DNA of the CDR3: TGCGCCAGCAGCCAACCCTTTAAACAGGGTGTAGTGGGCTACACCTTC.

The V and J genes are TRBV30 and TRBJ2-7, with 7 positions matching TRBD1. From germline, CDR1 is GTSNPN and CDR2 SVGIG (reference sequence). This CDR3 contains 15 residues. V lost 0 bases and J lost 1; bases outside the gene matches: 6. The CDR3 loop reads CAWSVLGQTSYEQYF. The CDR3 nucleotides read TGTGCCTGGAGTGTATTGGGACAGACATCCTACGAGCAGTACTTC.

The CDR3 region has the DNA TGTGCCAGCAGCTCGGAGGGCTACGAGCAGTACTTC. It codes for CASSSEGYEQYF. The chain uses TRBV7-9 and TRBJ2-7, with a tentative D call TRBD2 (6 bases). Trimming removed 4 bases at V and 3 bases at J, with 7 bases between. Germline V gene lookup returns CDR1 SEHNR and CDR2 FQNEAQ (reference sequence). The CDR3 consists of 12 residues.

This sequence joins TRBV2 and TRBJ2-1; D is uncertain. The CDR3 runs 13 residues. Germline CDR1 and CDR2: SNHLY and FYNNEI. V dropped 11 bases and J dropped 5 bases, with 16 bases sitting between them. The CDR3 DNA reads TGTGCCGGCATAAGGACGGAGAACAATGAGCAGTTCTTC. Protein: CAGIRTENNEQFF.